This record looks at one T cell receptor (beta chain) sequence and its context. The antigen is unknown. Autoimmune disease history or systemic immunosuppression disqualified patients. This entry comes from a study of OX40 agonist ivuxolimab in advanced cancers. On the study more broadly: Patients in dose escalation had liver, melanoma, kidney or head and neck cancers. Overall study findings and caveats: Mean expanded clone counts were higher in CD8+ than CD4+ T cells. CD4+ and CD8+ blood T cells expanded clonally by week 6 at 0.1 to 3.0 mg/kg.

The germline gives CDR1 SQVTM, CDR2 ANQGSEA. The CDR3 has 11 amino acids. V was pared by 7 bases and J by 2 bases, with 8 bases between. This table comes from immunoSEQ multiplex PCR, and its TCRdb copy is limited to in-frame clones, with some not included. This sample has 70,000 or so clones; more than 85% occur once, and the top ten carry more than 7.5%. The V call is TRBV29-1, the J call TRBJ1-2; D ambiguous. Sample: CD4+ or CD8+ T cells sorted from blood, taken in a trial of the OX40 agonist ivuxolimab. The receptor was isolated from an adult with an advanced solid tumor such as melanoma, head and neck, liver or kidney cancer. The CDR3 coding sequence is TGCAGCGCCGAGGACAACTATGGCTACACCTTC. Residues: CSAEDNYGYTF.